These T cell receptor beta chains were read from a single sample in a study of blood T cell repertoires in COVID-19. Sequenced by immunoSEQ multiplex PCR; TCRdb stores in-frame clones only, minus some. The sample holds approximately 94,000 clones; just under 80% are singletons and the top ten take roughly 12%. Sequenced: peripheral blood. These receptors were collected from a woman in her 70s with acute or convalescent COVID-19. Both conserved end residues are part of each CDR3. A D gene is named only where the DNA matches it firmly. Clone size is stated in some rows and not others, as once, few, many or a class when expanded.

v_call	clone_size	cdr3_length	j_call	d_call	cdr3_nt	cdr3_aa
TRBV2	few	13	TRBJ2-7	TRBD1	TGTGCCAGCGCCGGGACAGGGGGCGCCGAGCAGTACTTC	CASAGTGGAEQYF
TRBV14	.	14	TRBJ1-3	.	TGTGCCAGCAGCCCAAATTTCTCTGGAAACACCATATATTTT	CASSPNFSGNTIYF
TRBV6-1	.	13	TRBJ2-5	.	TGTGCCAGCAGTGAACCCATCAGGGAGACCCAGTACTTC	CASSEPIRETQYF
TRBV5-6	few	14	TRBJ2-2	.	TGTGCCAGCAGCAAACCCCCCCCAGCCGGGGAGCTGTTTTTT	CASSKPPPAGELFF
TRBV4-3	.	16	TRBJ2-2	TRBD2	TGCGCCAGCAGCCAGAGCGGGGGCCTATACACCGGGGAGCTGTTTTTT	CASSQSGGLYTGELFF
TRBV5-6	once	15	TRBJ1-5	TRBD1	TGTGCCAGCAGCACCGGGACAGGATCGAGTCAGCCCCAGCATTTT	CASSTGTGSSQPQHF
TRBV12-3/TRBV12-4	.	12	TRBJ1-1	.	TGTGCCAGCAGCATGGGACTCCCGGGTGCTTTCTTT	CASSMGLPGAFF
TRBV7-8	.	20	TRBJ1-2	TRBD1	TGTGCCAGCAGCTTAGCCACTCCGGGACAGTCTTCACCCCTTAACTATGGCTACACCTTC	CASSLATPGQSSPLNYGYTF
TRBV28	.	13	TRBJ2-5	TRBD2	TGTGCCAGCACCCTAGCGGGGGTAGGGGCCCAGTACTTC	CASTLAGVGAQYF
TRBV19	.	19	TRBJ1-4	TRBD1	TGTGCCAGTAGTATGAATGTCGCAGGGGGCCTTGCAACTAATGAAAAACTGTTTTTT	CASSMNVAGGLATNEKLFF
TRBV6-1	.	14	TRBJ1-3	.	TGTGCCAGCAGTGAAGGGGGGGGGATAAACACCATATATTTT	CASSEGGGINTIYF
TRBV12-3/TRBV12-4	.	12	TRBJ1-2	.	TGTGCCAGCAGGTCAGGGGCTCTTGGCTACACCTTC	CASRSGALGYTF
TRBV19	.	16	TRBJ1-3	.	TGTGCCAGTAGTATACTGGCCGGCGGGTCTGGAAACACCATATATTTT	CASSILAGGSGNTIYF
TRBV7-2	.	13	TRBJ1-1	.	TGTGCCAGCGGTTTTTCAGAGAACACTGAAGCTTTCTTT	CASGFSENTEAFF
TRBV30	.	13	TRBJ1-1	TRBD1	TGTGCCTGGAGTAGTGGACAGGGGACTGAAGCTTTCTTT	CAWSSGQGTEAFF
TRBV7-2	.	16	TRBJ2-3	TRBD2	TGTGCCAGCAGCTTAGGACTAGCGGGGGGAACAGATACGCAGTATTTT	CASSLGLAGGTDTQYF
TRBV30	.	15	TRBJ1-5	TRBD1	TGTGCCTACCTACAGGGGGGCGTCTGCAATCAGCCCCAGCATTTT	CAYLQGGVCNQPQHF
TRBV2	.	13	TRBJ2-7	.	TGTGCCAGCAGTGGCAGCGGATCCTACGAGCAGTACTTC	CASSGSGSYEQYF
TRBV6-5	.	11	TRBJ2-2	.	TGTGCCAGCAGTTTCTCCGGGGAGCTGTTTTTT	CASSFSGELFF
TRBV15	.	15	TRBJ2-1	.	TGTGCCACCAGCAGGACTGGTAGCCTATTCGATGAGCAGTTCTTC	CATSRTGSLFDEQFF
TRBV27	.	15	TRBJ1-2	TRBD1	TGTGCCAGCAGTTTAAAGTCCGGACAGGGACGGGGCTACACCTTC	CASSLKSGQGRGYTF
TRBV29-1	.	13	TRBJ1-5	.	TGCAGCGTTCGTGGTGCCAGGAATCAGCCCCAGCATTTT	CSVRGARNQPQHF
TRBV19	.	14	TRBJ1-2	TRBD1	TGTGCCAGTAGGGAGACAGGGGACAACTATGGCTACACCTTC	CASRETGDNYGYTF
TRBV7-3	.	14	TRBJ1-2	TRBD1	TGTGCCAGCAGCGACCCGGGACAGGGAACTCCCTTCACCTTC	CASSDPGQGTPFTF
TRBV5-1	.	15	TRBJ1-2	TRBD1	TGCGCCAGCAGCTGGGACAGGGATTCTATCTATGGCTACACCTTC	CASSWDRDSIYGYTF
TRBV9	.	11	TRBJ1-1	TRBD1	TGTGCCAGCAGCGGACAGGGTGAAGCTTTCTTT	CASSGQGEAFF
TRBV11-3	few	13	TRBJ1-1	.	TGTGCCAGCAGCTTTAGACCGGGCACTGAAGCTTTCTTT	CASSFRPGTEAFF
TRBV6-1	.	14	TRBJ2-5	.	TGTGCCAGTCACGGGACTCTGTACCAAGAGACCCAGTACTTC	CASHGTLYQETQYF
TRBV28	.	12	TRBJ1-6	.	TGTGCCAGCGTAACCTATAATTCACCCCTCCACTTT	CASVTYNSPLHF
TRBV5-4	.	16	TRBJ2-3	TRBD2	TGTGCCAGCAGCTTTGGGAAACTAGCGGGCACAGATACGCAGTATTTT	CASSFGKLAGTDTQYF
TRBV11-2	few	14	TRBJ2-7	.	TGTGCCAGCAGCTTCCGGGACTCCTATCGGGAGCAGTACTTC	CASSFRDSYREQYF
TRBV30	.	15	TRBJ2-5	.	TGTGCCTGGATCCCCCGCGGCGCGGACCAAGAGACCCAGTACTTC	CAWIPRGADQETQYF
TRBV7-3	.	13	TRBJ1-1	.	TGTGCCAGCAGCCAGACACTGAACACTGAAGCTTTCTTT	CASSQTLNTEAFF
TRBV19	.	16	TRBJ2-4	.	TGTGCCAGTAATCCGGACAGTCCCCTAGCCAAAAACATTCAGTACTTC	CASNPDSPLAKNIQYF
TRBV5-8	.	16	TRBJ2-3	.	TGTGCCAGCAGCTTGGTTTCGCGGGGGCCCACAGATACGCAGTATTTT	CASSLVSRGPTDTQYF
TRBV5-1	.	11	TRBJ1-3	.	TGCGCCAGCCGGGACACGGACACCATATATTTT	CASRDTDTIYF
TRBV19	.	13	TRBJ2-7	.	TGTGCCAGTAGTATAACAGTCGACTACGAGCAGTACTTC	CASSITVDYEQYF
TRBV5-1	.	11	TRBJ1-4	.	TGCGCCAGCAGGGGCAATGAAAAACTGTTTTTT	CASRGNEKLFF
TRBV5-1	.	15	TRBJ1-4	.	TGCGCCAGCAGCTTGGATACCGGGACGGCCGGGGGACTGTTTTTT	CASSLDTGTAGGLFF
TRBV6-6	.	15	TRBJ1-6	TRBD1	TGTGCCAGCAGTCCCGGACAGGGGGCAGGGTCACCCCTCCACTTT	CASSPGQGAGSPLHF
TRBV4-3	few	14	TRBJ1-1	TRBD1	TGCGCCAGCAGCTTGACAGGGGGGGACACTGAAGCTTTCTTT	CASSLTGGDTEAFF
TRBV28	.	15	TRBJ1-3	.	TGTGCCAGCAGGTTCGACGGACTCTCTGGAAACACCATATATTTT	CASRFDGLSGNTIYF
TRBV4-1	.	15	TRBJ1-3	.	TGCGCCAGCAGCCAAGATCAACAGCCGAGAAACACCATATATTTT	CASSQDQQPRNTIYF
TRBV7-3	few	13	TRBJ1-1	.	TGTGCCAGCAGCGCACAGGGAAACACTGAAGCTTTCTTT	CASSAQGNTEAFF
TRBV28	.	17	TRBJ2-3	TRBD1	TGTGCCAGCAGTTTATGGAACCCGAGAACAGGGGCCGATACGCAGTATTTT	CASSLWNPRTGADTQYF
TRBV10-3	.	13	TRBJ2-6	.	TGTGCCATCGAGGGTGCTGGGGCCAACGTCCTGACTTTC	CAIEGAGANVLTF
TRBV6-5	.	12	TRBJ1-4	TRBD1	TGTGCCAGCAAGGGGACAGCAGAAAAACTGTTTTTT	CASKGTAEKLFF
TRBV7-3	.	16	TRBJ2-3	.	TGTGCCAGCAGCTTAGGAGGAACCCCGAGCACAGATACGCAGTATTTT	CASSLGGTPSTDTQYF
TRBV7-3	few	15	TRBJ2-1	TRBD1	TGTGCCAGCAGCAAGGGACAGGCAAAAGGGAATGAGCAGTTCTTC	CASSKGQAKGNEQFF
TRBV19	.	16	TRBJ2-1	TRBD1	TGTGCCAGTAGTGCCAGACAGGGGATATACGGGGATGAGCAGTTCTTC	CASSARQGIYGDEQFF
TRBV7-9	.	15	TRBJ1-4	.	TGTGCCAGCAGCTTCCAGGGCAGGGTAAATGAAAAACTGTTTTTT	CASSFQGRVNEKLFF
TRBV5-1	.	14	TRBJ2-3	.	TGCGCCAGCAGCTTGGCCCTTGGCACAGATACGCAGTATTTT	CASSLALGTDTQYF
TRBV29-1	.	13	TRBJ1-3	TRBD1	TGCAGCGTTGTCAGGGGGCTATCCAACACCATATATTTT	CSVVRGLSNTIYF
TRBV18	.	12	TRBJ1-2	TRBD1	TGTGCCAGCTCTGAGACAGGGTGGGGCTACACCTTC	CASSETGWGYTF